This TCR beta chain originates from a study of cytomegalovirus exposure and HLA in healthy donors. Study-wide points: A prior analysis recorded that most TCR beta V segments were productive about 87% or about 30% of the time.

As for this clone: Its antigen is currently unknown.

Germline-derived CDR1 and CDR2 are SGHRS and YFSETQ. J was trimmed by 0 bases and V by 3 bases; bases with no gene match: 3. CDR3 size: 15 residues. This PCR relied on a set of 60 Vbeta primers and 13 Jbeta primers. The repertoire was sequenced with immunoSEQ multiplex PCR; TCRdb's copy has only in-frame clones and lacks some. The sample lists roughly 100,000 clones; around four fifths were seen once. The sequenced material came from PBMCs. This receptor was obtained from a man aged 25 to 40 in good health and CMV-seronegative. The chain links TRBV5-1 to TRBJ2-3; TRBD2 agrees at 8 bases. This CDR3 is CASSSGGRSTDTQYF. The DNA of the CDR3 is TGCGCCAGCAGCTCGGGGGGGCGTAGCACAGATACGCAGTATTTT.